The 10 T cell receptor beta chains below were found in one sample sequenced in a study of blood T cell repertoires in COVID-19. Clones were sequenced by immunoSEQ multiplex PCR, and TCRdb holds only the in-frame ones, with some missing. The table lists 130,000 or so clones, 70% to 90% of them singletons. The source material was peripheral blood. These receptors were collected from a man aged 55-75 years with acute or convalescent COVID-19.

J is TRBJ2-2 and V is TRBV6-6, with D unclear. V shed 4 bases and J shed 0 bases, with 6 bases lying between them. Per the germline V gene, CDR1 is MNHNY and CDR2 is SVGAGI (reference sequence). CDR3 size: 14 residues. CDR3 sequence reads: CASSSDTNTGELFF. The CDR3 DNA sequence: TGTGCCAGCAGTTCCGACACGAACACCGGGGAGCTGTTTTTT.

The CDR3 sequence: CASSPPGDTQYF. The CDR3 coding sequence is TGTGCCAGCAGCCCACCAGGGGATACGCAGTATTTT. J is TRBJ2-3 and V is TRBV12-3 or TRBV12-4; D perhaps matches TRBD1 (5 bases). The CDR3 has 12 amino acids. V was clipped by 6 bases and J by 6 bases, with 10 bases between them.

The chain combines TRBV5-4 with TRBJ2-5; 9 bases are shared with TRBD2. The V gene's germline CDR1 is SGHNT and CDR2 YYREEE (reference sequence). This CDR3 spans 17 amino acids. V dropped 4 bases and J dropped 5; count of bases not matched to a gene: 15. Here the CDR3 DNA reads TGTGCCAGCAGCCGATACCGAGCGGGAGGTTGGGAGGAGACCCAGTACTTC. It is translated as CASSRYRAGGWEETQYF.

The chain links TRBV6-1 to TRBJ2-3; 12 bases are a match to TRBD2. With V trimmed by 2 bases and J by 4 bases, 7 bases remained unmatched. The CDR3 has 17 residues. Germline V gene sequence: CDR1 MNHNS, CDR2 SASEGT. CDR3 bases: TGTGCCAGCAGTGAATGGGCTAGCGGGAGGGAAGCAGATACGCAGTATTTT. Protein sequence: CASSEWASGREADTQYF.

This rearrangement joins TRBV28 to TRBJ2-3; 8 bases align to TRBD2. Trimming at V came to 6 bases and at J to 4 bases, leaving 18 bases not matched to a gene. This CDR3 has 18 residues. The germline V gene has CDR1 MDHEN and CDR2 SYDVKM. The CDR3 region has the DNA TGTGCCAGCAGCCCCTATCCCAGGGAGCGGGAGAACGCAGATACGCAGTATTTT. This codes for CASSPYPRERENADTQYF. The complete variable domain, with remaining parts taken from reference TRBV28 and TRBJ2-3, reads DVKVTQSSRYLVKRTGEKVFLECVQDMDHENMFWYRQDPGLGLRLIYFSYDVKMKEKGDIPEGYSVSREKKERFSLILESASTNQTSMYLCASSPYPRERENADTQYFGPGTRLTVL.

V is TRBV18 and J is TRBJ2-1; 14 positions match TRBD2. With 3 bases clipped from V and 6 bases from J, the junction kept 1 base outside the gene matches. Germline-derived CDR1 and CDR2 are KGHSH and LQKENI. The CDR3 runs to 15 residues. The CDR3 DNA reads TGTGCCAGCTCACCGGGACTAGCGGGAGCCAATGAGCAGTTCTTC. Translated: CASSPGLAGANEQFF.

The chain links TRBV6-5 to TRBJ2-5, with a possible D match to TRBD2 (5 bases). Germline CDR1 and CDR2: MNHEY and SVGAGI. Trimming stripped 2 bases from V and 3 bases from J, with 13 bases between. The CDR3 is 15 residues long. For the CDR3, the DNA is TGTGCCAGCAGTTACACCGATACTAGGAAAGAGACCCAGTACTTC. Its translation is CASSYTDTRKETQYF.

This clone was picked up a small number of times. This chain connects TRBV6-5 to TRBJ2-2; D is possibly TRBD2 (6 bases). The V end was cut by 6 bases, the J end by 2 bases, with 10 bases between. CDR3 length equals 14 residues. CDR1 and CDR2 (germline): MNHEY, SVGAGI. The CDR3 DNA follows: TGTGCCAGCAGGCCGGGACTTAACACCGGGGAGCTGTTTTTT. This codes for CASRPGLNTGELFF.

The J gene is TRBJ1-2, the V gene TRBV29-1; 8 positions agree with TRBD1. After removal of 1 base from V and 2 bases from J, the junction contained 6 bases not matched to a gene. Germline CDR1 and CDR2: SQVTM and ANQGSEA. This CDR3 contains 15 residues. The DNA of the CDR3 is TGCAGCGTTGAAGGTGGACAGGGAGTCAACTATGGCTACACCTTC. Protein: CSVEGGQGVNYGYTF.

The chain uses TRBV6-5 and TRBJ2-1; 9 bases match TRBD2. The CDR3 is 16 residues long. The germline V gene encodes CDR1 MNHEY and CDR2 SVGAGI. With V trimmed by 0 bases and J by 2 bases, 2 bases remained unmatched. The CDR3 region has the DNA TGTGCCAGCAGTTACTCAAGACTAGCGGCCTACAATGAGCAGTTCTTC. Its translation is CASSYSRLAAYNEQFF.